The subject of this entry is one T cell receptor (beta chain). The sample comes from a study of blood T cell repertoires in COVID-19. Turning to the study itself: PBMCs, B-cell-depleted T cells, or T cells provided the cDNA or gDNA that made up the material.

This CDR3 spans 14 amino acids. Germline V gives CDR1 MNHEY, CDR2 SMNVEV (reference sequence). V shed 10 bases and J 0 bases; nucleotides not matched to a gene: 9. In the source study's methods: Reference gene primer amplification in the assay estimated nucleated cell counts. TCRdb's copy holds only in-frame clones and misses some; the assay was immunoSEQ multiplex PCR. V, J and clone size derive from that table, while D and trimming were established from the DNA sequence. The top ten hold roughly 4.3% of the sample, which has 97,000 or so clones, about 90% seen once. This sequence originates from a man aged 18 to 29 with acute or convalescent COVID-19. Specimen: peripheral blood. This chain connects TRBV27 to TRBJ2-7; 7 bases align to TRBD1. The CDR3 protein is CATQGTAISYEQYF. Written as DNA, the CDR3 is TGTGCCACGCAGGGGACAGCTATCTCCTACGAGCAGTACTTC.